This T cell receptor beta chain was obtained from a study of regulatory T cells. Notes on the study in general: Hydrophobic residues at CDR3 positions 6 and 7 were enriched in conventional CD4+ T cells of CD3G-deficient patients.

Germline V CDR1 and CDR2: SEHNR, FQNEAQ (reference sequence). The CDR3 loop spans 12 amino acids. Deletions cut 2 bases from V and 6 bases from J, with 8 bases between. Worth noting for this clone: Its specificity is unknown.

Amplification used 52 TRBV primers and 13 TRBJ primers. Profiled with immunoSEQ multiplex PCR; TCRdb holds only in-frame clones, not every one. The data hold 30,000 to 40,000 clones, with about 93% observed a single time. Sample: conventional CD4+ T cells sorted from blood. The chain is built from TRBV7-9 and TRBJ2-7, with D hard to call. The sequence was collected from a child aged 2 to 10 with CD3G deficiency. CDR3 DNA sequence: TGTGCCAGCAGCTTATTTAGTGGCGAGCAGTACTTC. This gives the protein CASSLFSGEQYF.